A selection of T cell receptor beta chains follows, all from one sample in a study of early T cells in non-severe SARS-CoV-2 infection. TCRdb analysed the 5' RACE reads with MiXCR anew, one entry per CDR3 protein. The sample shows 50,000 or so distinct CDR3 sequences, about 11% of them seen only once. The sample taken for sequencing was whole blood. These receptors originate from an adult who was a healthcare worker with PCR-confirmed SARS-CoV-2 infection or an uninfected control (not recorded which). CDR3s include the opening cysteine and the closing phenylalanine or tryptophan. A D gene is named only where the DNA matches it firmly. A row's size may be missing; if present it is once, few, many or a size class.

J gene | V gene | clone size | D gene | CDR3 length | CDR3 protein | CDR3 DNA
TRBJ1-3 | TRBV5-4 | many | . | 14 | CASSLGVSGNTIYF | TGTGCCAGCAGCTTGGGGGTCTCTGGAAACACCATATATTTT
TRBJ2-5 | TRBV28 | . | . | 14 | CASSPGVVGETQYF | TGTGCCAGCAGTCCGGGGGTGGTGGGAGAGACCCAGTACTTC
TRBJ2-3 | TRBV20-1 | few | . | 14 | CSALVRLTEDTQYF | TGCAGTGCTCTAGTAAGACTAACAGAAGATACGCAGTATTTT
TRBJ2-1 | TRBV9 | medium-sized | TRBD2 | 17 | CASSFSPHSGVYNEQFF | TGTGCCAGCAGCTTCTCCCCTCATAGCGGGGTTTACAATGAGCAGTTCTTC
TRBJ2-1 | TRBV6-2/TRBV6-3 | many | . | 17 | CASSYSWSPPPGNEQFF | TGTGCCAGCAGTTACTCCTGGAGCCCACCTCCGGGCAATGAGCAGTTCTTC
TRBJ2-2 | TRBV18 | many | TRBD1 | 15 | CASSPGQSITGELFF | TGTGCCAGCTCACCGGGACAGTCAATCACCGGGGAGCTGTTTTTT
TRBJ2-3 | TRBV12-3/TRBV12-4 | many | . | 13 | CASSPGVGDTQYF | TGTGCCAGCAGTCCCGGGGTAGGAGATACGCAGTATTTT
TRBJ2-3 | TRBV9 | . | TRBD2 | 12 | CASSAVGGAQYF | TGTGCCAGCTCTGCCGTGGGGGGGGCGCAGTATTTT
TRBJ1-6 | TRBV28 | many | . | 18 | CASSLEKDASSYNSPLHF | TGTGCCAGCAGTTTGGAAAAGGACGCCAGCTCCTATAATTCACCCCTCCACTTT
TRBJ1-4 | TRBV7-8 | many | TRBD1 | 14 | CASTDDRVGEKLFF | TGTGCCAGCACCGACGACAGGGTTGGCGAAAAACTGTTTTTT
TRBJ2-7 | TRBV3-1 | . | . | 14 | CASSPGLMSYEQYF | TGTGCCAGCAGCCCCGGACTGATGTCCTACGAGCAGTACTTC
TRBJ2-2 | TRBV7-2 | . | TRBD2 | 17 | CASSFKAGGGNTGELFF | TGTGCCAGCAGCTTTAAAGCGGGAGGGGGTAACACCGGGGAGCTGTTTTTT
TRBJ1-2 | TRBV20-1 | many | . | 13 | CSARKDEPYGYTF | TGCAGTGCTAGAAAGGACGAACCCTATGGCTACACCTTC
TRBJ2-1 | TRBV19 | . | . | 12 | CASRDLLGEQFF | TGTGCCAGTAGGGACTTATTGGGTGAGCAGTTCTTC
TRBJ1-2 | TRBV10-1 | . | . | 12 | CASRNEGAGYTF | TGCGCCAGCCGAAACGAGGGCGCTGGCTACACCTTC
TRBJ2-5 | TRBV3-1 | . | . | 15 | CASSPGHRRGETQYF | TGTGCCAGCAGCCCAGGGCACAGGCGCGGAGAGACCCAGTACTTC
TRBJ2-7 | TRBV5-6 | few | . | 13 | CASSVSGNGEQYF | TGTGCCAGCAGCGTGTCGGGGAACGGCGAGCAGTACTTC
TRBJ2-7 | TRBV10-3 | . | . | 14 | CAISDPGRDYEQYF | TGTGCCATCAGTGACCCCGGGCGAGACTACGAGCAGTACTTC
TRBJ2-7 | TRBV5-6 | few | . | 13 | CASSVGTGGEQYF | TGTGCCAGCAGCGTAGGGACGGGCGGGGAGCAGTACTTC
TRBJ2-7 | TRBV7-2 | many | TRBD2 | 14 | CASSLGGGAYEQYF | TGTGCCAGCAGCTTGGGCGGGGGGGCCTACGAGCAGTACTTC
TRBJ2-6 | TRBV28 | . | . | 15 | CASSLESSGANVLTF | TGTGCCAGCAGTTTGGAGAGTTCAGGGGCCAACGTCCTGACTTTC
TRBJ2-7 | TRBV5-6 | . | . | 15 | CASSPRAGYGYEQYF | TGTGCCAGCAGCCCTCGGGCGGGTTACGGCTACGAGCAGTACTTC
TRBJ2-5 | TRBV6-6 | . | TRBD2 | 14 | CASSSIAGVETQYF | TGTGCCAGCAGTTCCATAGCGGGGGTGGAGACCCAGTACTTC